The source of this T cell receptor (beta chain) is a study of blood T cell repertoires in COVID-19. This clone was picked up a small number of times. This CDR3 is also generated by other DNA sequences in the sample. The repertoire was sequenced with immunoSEQ multiplex PCR; TCRdb's copy has only in-frame clones and lacks some. The sample lists some 130,000 clones, around 85% occurring once. CDR3 length: 15 residues. The germline V and J ends were trimmed by 0 bases and 0 bases, with 4 bases remaining between them. Germline CDR1 reads SGDLS; CDR2 reads YYNGEE. The sequenced sample was peripheral blood. J is TRBJ1-6 and V is TRBV9; unclear D gene. The sequence was obtained from a human donor in a cohort sampled during active COVID-19. The CDR3 DNA follows: TGTGCCAGCAGCGTAGCGGGCTCCTATAATTCACCCCTCCACTTT. It codes for CASSVAGSYNSPLHF.